The 22 T cell receptor beta chains below come from one sample, sequenced in a study of T cell clonality in common variable immunodeficiency (dated by TCRdb to the mid-2010s). Library generation was performed with the immunoSEQ multiplex PCR assay. The table was pulled from immuneACCESS by TCRdb, which kept in-frame rearrangements only. Such tables lose some clones; where checked, under half of the loss comes from unresolved V genes, and the rest has no known cause. The sample comprises 80,000 or so clones, and every one was counted more than once. Of the sample, 0.8% falls within the top ten clones. What was sequenced was peripheral blood mononuclear cells. The origin of the receptors is a person aged 18 to 75 in good health.

This clone was picked up many times. Read coverage stops 3 residues before the CDR3 terminus; the germline J gene supplies the remainder. This chain connects TRBV20-1 to TRBJ1-6, with 8 nucleotides matching TRBD1. There are 16 residues in the CDR3. Germline loops: CDR1 DFQATT, CDR2 SNEGSKA (reference sequence). The trim removed 4 bases at V and 9 bases at J, leaving 14 bases unmatched. Here the CDR3 reads CSANPTWQGASSPLHF. Incomplete CDR3 DNA: TGCAGTGCTAATCCGACATGGCAGGGGGCAAGTTCACCC.

This clone was observed many times. Read coverage stops 3 residues before the CDR3 terminus; the germline J gene supplies the remainder. The chain employs TRBV10-3 and TRBJ2-1; 7 bases match TRBD2. The V and J ends lost 6 bases and 8 bases, in that order; junction bases with no gene match: 13. The CDR3 sequence is 15 residues long. CDR1 is ENHRY and CDR2 is SYGVKD in the germline V gene. The CDR3 bases that were read are TGTGCCATCAGCCGGGATCAGAGCGGGATCGATGAG. Its protein product is CAISRDQSGIDE. The complete CDR3 protein is CAISRDQSGIDEQFF.

This clone has ten or more counts. The read ends 3 residues early relative to the CDR3; the germline J gene fills the gap. The chain couples TRBV5-4 to TRBJ2-2; possible D gene TRBD2, 7 bases. V dropped 0 bases and J dropped 7 bases, with 13 bases sitting between them. This CDR3 comprises 15 residues. The germline V gene encodes CDR1 SGHNT and CDR2 YYREEE (reference sequence). CDR3 DNA (partial): TGTGCCAGCAGCTTGGGCCTGCGGGGGCTCGGGGAG. It codes for CASSLGLRGLGE. The complete CDR3 sequence is CASSLGLRGLGELFF.

The table lists this clone with many counts. The observed sequence ends 3 residues before the CDR3 terminus, with the missing tail filled in from the germline J gene. The chain couples TRBV30 to TRBJ2-5, with D possibly being TRBD2 (6 bases). Germline loops: CDR1 GTSNPN, CDR2 SVGIG (reference sequence). The CDR3 runs 13 residues. V was clipped by 8 bases and J by 2 bases, with 15 bases between them. The CDR3 DNA, read in part, is TGTGCCGGACGCGGGGATTTTCAAGAGACC. Amino acid sequence: CAGRGDFQET. In full, the CDR3 reads CAGRGDFQETQYF.

Ten or more counts support this clone. Sequencing ends 3 residues short of the CDR3 end; the germline J gene provides the rest. The V call is TRBV12-3 or TRBV12-4, the J call TRBJ2-2; 7 nucleotides line up with TRBD1. CDR3 length: 14 amino acids. V dropped 6 bases and J dropped 3; count of bases not matched to a gene: 4. This chain's CDR3 is CASRETGYTGELFF. Partial CDR3 DNA: TGTGCCAGCAGGGAGACAGGGTACACCGGGGAG.

This clone has a count of ten or more. The read terminates 3 residues before the CDR3 end, so the remaining end is supplied by the germline J gene. V usage is TRBV7-9 and J usage is TRBJ2-7; D gene unclear. This CDR3 has 14 residues. CDR1 and CDR2 from the germline V gene are SEHNR and FQNEAQ (reference sequence). The V end was cut by 5 bases, the J end by 3 bases, with 14 bases between. The CDR3: CASSPEETGYEQYF. Incomplete CDR3 DNA: TGTGCCAGCAGCCCCGAGGAGACGGGCTACGAG. Looking up the rest from reference TRBV7-9 and TRBJ2-7 gives the full variable domain: DTGVSQNPRHKITKRGQNVTFRCDPISEHNRLYWYRQTLGQGPEFLTYFQNEAQLEKSRLLSDRFSAERPKGSFSTLEIQRTEQGDSAMYLCASSPEETGYEQYFGPGTRLTVT.

This clone was detected many times. The read falls 3 residues short of the CDR3 end, and the missing part is taken from the germline J gene. The rearrangement uses TRBV20-1 and TRBJ2-5; a possible D gene is TRBD2 (6 bases). From germline, CDR1 is DFQATT and CDR2 SNEGSKA (reference sequence). The V gene lost 5 bases and the J gene lost 2 bases, with 18 bases spanning the gap. CDR3 length: 15 amino acids. CDR3 region: CSAHGWGLQQETQYF. The DNA read from the CDR3 is TGCAGTGCTCACGGATGGGGACTGCAACAAGAGACC.

This clone was observed many times. The observed sequence ends 3 residues before the CDR3 terminus, with the missing tail filled in from the germline J gene. The chain uses TRBV20-1 and TRBJ2-3; D might be TRBD2 (6 bases). The germline CDR1 and CDR2 sequences are DFQATT and SNEGSKA (reference sequence). Trimming removed 5 bases from V and 0 bases from J, with 12 bases in between. The length of the CDR3 is 14 residues. The sequenced CDR3 bases are TGCAGTGCTTCGGGACTCCGAAGCACAGATACG. Translating it yields CSASGLRSTDT. The full CDR3 reads CSASGLRSTDTQYF.

This clone was seen ten or more times. The DNA ends 3 residues before the CDR3 does, and the rest of the CDR3 is filled in from the germline J gene. The V gene is TRBV7-6, the J gene TRBJ2-1, with D perhaps matching TRBD2 (5 bases). In germline, CDR1 is SGHVS, CDR2 FNYEAQ. V was shortened by 0 bases and J by 9 bases, with 9 bases between the two germline ends. CDR3 length equals 13 residues. The CDR3 sequence is CASSLASGGEQFF. The CDR3 DNA, read in part, is TGTGCCAGCAGCTTAGCCAGCGGCGGTGAG.

This clone was seen only a few times. The CDR3 goes on 3 residues after the read ends, and that part is filled in from the germline J gene. This sample includes further DNA sequences coding for the same CDR3. V usage is TRBV19 and J usage is TRBJ1-4; no clear D gene. The CDR3 spans 13 residues. Trimming left V 4 bases short and J 8 bases short, with 11 bases between. CDR1 and CDR2 (germline): LNHDA, SQIVND (reference sequence). The CDR3 loop reads CASSTGSGEKLFF. CDR3 bases read: TGTGCCAGTAGTACGGGGTCGGGCGAAAAA.

At least ten counts were recorded for this clone. The read halts 3 residues ahead of the CDR3 end, with the missing end drawn from the germline J gene. V gene TRBV10-3 combines with J gene TRBJ2-7, with TRBD2 matching 8 bases. Germline V lookup: CDR1 ENHRY, CDR2 SYGVKD. The CDR3 runs 12 residues. V was pared by 10 bases and J by 5 bases, with 7 bases of the junction left unmatched. CDR3 amino acids: CATGYSGNEQYF. CDR3 bases read: TGTGCCACCGGCTATAGCGGGAACGAG.

This clone was observed many times. The sequenced fragment ends 3 residues before the CDR3 boundary, so the rest is inferred from the germline J gene. The rearrangement links TRBV10-3 to TRBJ1-1; 8 bases agree with TRBD1. The CDR3 length is 15 residues. V was clipped by 8 bases and J by 6 bases; unmatched bases: 14. The germline CDR1 and CDR2 sequences are ENHRY and SYGVKD. The sequenced CDR3 bases are TGTGCCATCTGGTCCGGGACAGGTGTATTCGCTGAA. Protein sequence: CAIWSGTGVFAE. The entire CDR3 sequence reads CAIWSGTGVFAEAFF.

In this sample, this clone turned up many times. Read data end 3 residues before the CDR3 end; the end is taken from the germline J gene. The gene calls are TRBV6-2 or TRBV6-3 and TRBJ2-1; 7 nucleotides agree with TRBD2. The germline V gene has CDR1 MNHEY and CDR2 SVGEGT. J was trimmed by 2 bases and V by 7 bases; bases with no gene match: 5. The CDR3 contains 14 residues. CDR3 bases read: TGTGCCAGCACTCTAAGCGGGGCCTACAATGAG. Translating gives CASTLSGAYNE. The CDR3 as a whole reads CASTLSGAYNEQFF.

This clone was seen many times. The CDR3 end lies 3 residues beyond the end of the read and is filled in from the germline J gene. This chain connects TRBV5-1 to TRBJ1-4, with a tentative D call TRBD1 (6 bases). V was clipped by 4 bases and J by 3 bases, with 13 bases between them. The germline gives CDR1 SGHRS, CDR2 YFSETQ. The CDR3 contains 15 residues. Incomplete CDR3 DNA: TGCGCCAGCAGCCCGCTGCAGGGGTCTAATGAAAAA. The encoded protein is CASSPLQGSNEK. The CDR3, in full, reads CASSPLQGSNEKLFF.

This clone was observed many times. The missing CDR3 end, 3 residues past where the read stops, is filled in from the germline J gene. The J gene is TRBJ2-3, the V gene TRBV7-2; TRBD2 might be the D (6 bases). CDR3 length equals 14 residues. Trimming stripped 1 base from V and 6 bases from J, with 11 bases between. CDR1 is SGHTA, CDR2 FQGNSA, per germline. The covered CDR3 bases are TGTGCCAGCAGCTTAGACGGACTACCCGATACG. Its protein product is CASSLDGLPDT. The CDR3, in full, reads CASSLDGLPDTQYF.

Worth noting for this clone: The DNA ends 3 residues before the CDR3 does, and the rest of the CDR3 is filled in from the germline J gene. This chain uses TRBV2 with TRBJ1-4; weak D call: TRBD1 (6 bases). Germline assignment: CDR1 SNHLY and CDR2 FYNNEI. The CDR3 has 14 amino acids. The V end lost 7 bases, the J end lost 8 bases, and 17 bases lay between the germline ends. This CDR3 is CASTPGAGYEKLFF. The covered CDR3 bases are TGTGCCAGCACCCCAGGGGCGGGTTACGAAAAA.

This clone has a count of ten or more. The DNA ends 3 residues before the CDR3 does, and the rest of the CDR3 is filled in from the germline J gene. This chain connects TRBV7-3 to TRBJ2-7; 10 bases line up with TRBD1. Per germline, CDR1 SGHTA and CDR2 FQGTGA. J gave up 4 bases and V 5 bases, and 8 bases lay outside the gene matches. The CDR3 consists of 15 residues. The CDR3 protein is CASSQQPGQGYEQYF. The CDR3 bases that were read are TGTGCCAGCAGCCAACAGCCGGGACAGGGGTACGAG.

This clone was seen ten or more times. The CDR3 extends 3 residues past the end of the read, so its final part is completed from the germline J gene. The rearrangement uses TRBV11-2 and TRBJ1-6; possibly TRBD1 for D (5 bases). V lost 5 bases to trimming and J lost 9 bases, with 17 bases between them. Germline CDR1 reads SGHAT; CDR2 reads FQNNGV. The CDR3 runs 15 residues. CDR3 protein: CASSRGGGYSSPLHF. The covered CDR3 bases are TGTGCCAGCAGCCGCGGGGGGGGGTACAGTTCACCC.

This clone was found many times. The CDR3 goes on 3 residues after the read ends, and that part is filled in from the germline J gene. In the same sample, other DNA sequences code for this CDR3. The V call is TRBV29-1, the J call TRBJ2-7, with 8 bases matching TRBD1. This CDR3 has 12 amino acids. With 3 bases clipped from V and 4 bases from J, the junction kept 2 bases outside the gene matches. CDR1 is SQVTM and CDR2 is ANQGSEA in the germline V gene. CDR3 DNA, as far as it was read: TGCAGCGTTGATGGGACAGGATACGAG. Translating it yields CSVDGTGYE. The full-length CDR3 reads as CSVDGTGYEQYF.

This clone has at least ten counts. The read ends 3 residues shy of where the CDR3 ends; the end is completed using the germline J gene. The chain recombines TRBV20-1 with TRBJ1-2, with TRBD1 as a possible D gene (6 bases). The CDR3 spans 15 residues. The germline gives CDR1 DFQATT, CDR2 SNEGSKA (reference sequence). The V end was cut by 0 bases, the J end by 6 bases, with 17 bases between. CDR3 bases read: TGCAGTGCTAGAGATTTCTTAAAGGGGGTTGATGGC. It is translated as CSARDFLKGVDG. Given in full, the CDR3 is CSARDFLKGVDGYTF.

This clone was counted many times. Sequencing ends 3 residues short of the CDR3 end; the germline J gene provides the rest. The chain has TRBV7-9 and TRBJ1-6; 7 nucleotides line up with TRBD1. The CDR3 runs 13 residues. J gave up 8 bases and V 5 bases, and 3 bases lay outside the gene matches. Looked up from germline, CDR1 is SEHNR and CDR2 is FQNEAQ (reference sequence). This CDR3 is CASSRGGDSPLHF. The part of the CDR3 DNA that was read is TGTGCCAGCAGCCGAGGGGGCGATTCACCC.

This clone was detected many times. Coverage ceases 3 residues before the CDR3 finishes, and the germline J gene fills in the end. The chain links TRBV5-1 to TRBJ2-6, with 7 positions matching TRBD2. The CDR3 loop spans 18 amino acids. From germline, CDR1 is SGHRS and CDR2 YFSETQ. The V and J ends lost 0 bases and 2 bases, in that order; junction bases with no gene match: 8. Incomplete CDR3 DNA: TGCGCCAGCAGCTTGGCCGGTGCGGGAGTGGCTGGGGCCAACGTC. This translates into CASSLAGAGVAGANV. The whole CDR3 reads CASSLAGAGVAGANVLTF.